The rows below give T cell receptor beta chains drawn from one sample of a study of T-cell reconstitution after alpha-beta-depleted transplantation in children. TCRdb recomputed calls from the PCR reads with MiXCR, one row per CDR3 protein. Of about a million distinct CDR3 sequences listed, around 30% are singletons. Sequenced material: PBMCs, mostly from graft donor cells, taken 360 days after TCRalphabeta/CD19-depleted stem cell transplant. Source of these receptors: a boy under two years old who had a stem cell transplant for SCID, so the T cells may come from the graft donor. CDR3s include the opening cysteine and the closing phenylalanine or tryptophan. Each record gives: D gene, V gene, J gene, clone size, CDR3 protein, CDR3 DNA. A D gene is named only where the DNA matches it firmly. Expanded clones get a size class; other rows say once, few or many, or leave the size out.

D gene: TRBD2; V gene: TRBV6-2/TRBV6-3; J gene: TRBJ2-2; clone size: few; CDR3 protein: CASLLTGTSGENTGELFF; CDR3 DNA: TGTGCCAGCCTTTTGACCGGGACTAGCGGGGAGAACACCGGGGAGCTGTTTTTT
D gene: -; V gene: TRBV12-3/TRBV12-4; J gene: TRBJ1-5; clone size: -; CDR3 protein: CASSLIVGGAVQPQHF; CDR3 DNA: TGTGCCAGCAGTTTAATTGTGGGTGGGGCGGTTCAGCCCCAGCATTTT
D gene: -; V gene: TRBV6-6; J gene: TRBJ2-7; clone size: -; CDR3 protein: CASRAGVHEQYF; CDR3 DNA: TGTGCCAGCAGAGCAGGGGTTCACGAGCAGTACTTC
D gene: -; V gene: TRBV9; J gene: TRBJ2-1; clone size: few; CDR3 protein: CASSSSIPLEGDEQFF; CDR3 DNA: TGTGCCAGCAGCTCTAGTATACCGCTGGAGGGGGATGAGCAGTTCTTC
D gene: -; V gene: TRBV29-1; J gene: TRBJ1-1; clone size: -; CDR3 protein: CSVARRGALDTEAFF; CDR3 DNA: TGCAGCGTTGCGAGGAGGGGGGCTCTGGACACTGAAGCTTTCTTT
D gene: TRBD2; V gene: TRBV27; J gene: TRBJ2-7; clone size: few; CDR3 protein: CASSLGRGINEQYF; CDR3 DNA: TGTGCCAGCAGTTTAGGGCGGGGGATAAACGAGCAGTACTTC
D gene: -; V gene: TRBV6-2/TRBV6-3; J gene: TRBJ2-1; clone size: many; CDR3 protein: CASSPSVGKLYNEQFF; CDR3 DNA: TGTGCCAGCAGCCCTAGCGTCGGGAAACTATACAATGAGCAGTTCTTC
D gene: -; V gene: TRBV6-1; J gene: TRBJ2-7; clone size: -; CDR3 protein: CASSEWRISYEQYF; CDR3 DNA: TGTGCCAGCAGTGAATGGAGGATCTCCTACGAGCAGTACTTC
D gene: -; V gene: TRBV4-3; J gene: TRBJ1-2; clone size: few; CDR3 protein: CASSQDLWAKVGYGYTF; CDR3 DNA: TGCGCCAGCAGCCAAGACCTATGGGCCAAGGTCGGCTATGGCTACACCTTC
D gene: -; V gene: TRBV5-1; J gene: TRBJ2-3; clone size: -; CDR3 protein: CASSLATGTTYSTDTQYF; CDR3 DNA: TGCGCCAGCAGCTTGGCCACCGGGACCACATATAGCACAGATACGCAGTATTTT
D gene: -; V gene: TRBV2; J gene: TRBJ2-2; clone size: -; CDR3 protein: CASSEVSKINTGELFF; CDR3 DNA: TGTGCCAGCAGTGAAGTTTCAAAGATTAACACCGGGGAGCTGTTTTTT
D gene: -; V gene: TRBV3-1; J gene: TRBJ1-1; clone size: -; CDR3 protein: CASSPLYMATEAFF; CDR3 DNA: TGTGCCAGCAGCCCACTTTACATGGCCACTGAAGCTTTCTTT
D gene: -; V gene: TRBV12-3/TRBV12-4; J gene: TRBJ2-5; clone size: many; CDR3 protein: CASSLAGGETQYF; CDR3 DNA: TGCGCCAGCAGCTTGGCCGGGGGAGAGACCCAGTACTTC
D gene: -; V gene: TRBV27; J gene: TRBJ2-1; clone size: -; CDR3 protein: CASPPGPEQFF; CDR3 DNA: TGTGCCAGCCCGCCCGGACCAGAGCAGTTCTTC
D gene: -; V gene: TRBV27; J gene: TRBJ1-6; clone size: -; CDR3 protein: CAQRGGRLPSPGNSPLHF; CDR3 DNA: TGTGCCCAACGGGGGGGCAGGCTTCCCTCTCCGGGTAATTCACCCCTCCACTTT
D gene: -; V gene: TRBV5-1; J gene: TRBJ2-1; clone size: few; CDR3 protein: CASQDSAASHEQFF; CDR3 DNA: TGCGCCTCCCAGGATTCTGCAGCCTCCCATGAGCAGTTCTTC
D gene: -; V gene: TRBV20-1; J gene: TRBJ2-2; clone size: -; CDR3 protein: CCASPGNPNTGELFF; CDR3 DNA: TGCTGTGCTAGTCCGGGAAACCCGAACACCGGGGAGCTGTTTTTT
D gene: -; V gene: TRBV12-3/TRBV12-4; J gene: TRBJ1-4; clone size: many; CDR3 protein: CASTLGGREKLFF; CDR3 DNA: TGTGCCAGCACCCTAGGAGGGAGGGAAAAACTGTTTTTT
D gene: -; V gene: TRBV29-1; J gene: TRBJ2-5; clone size: few; CDR3 protein: CSVYRRSKETQYF; CDR3 DNA: TGCAGCGTTTATAGGAGGTCAAAAGAGACCCAGTACTTC
D gene: -; V gene: TRBV20-1; J gene: TRBJ1-4; clone size: -; CDR3 protein: CSARDRAGWEKLFF; CDR3 DNA: TGCAGTGCTAGAGATCGGGCAGGTTGGGAAAAACTGTTTTTT
D gene: -; V gene: TRBV6-2/TRBV6-3; J gene: TRBJ2-1; clone size: -; CDR3 protein: CASSRGNTYNEQFF; CDR3 DNA: TGTGCCAGCAGCCGGGGAAACACCTACAATGAGCAGTTCTTC
D gene: -; V gene: TRBV12-3/TRBV12-4; J gene: TRBJ1-5; clone size: -; CDR3 protein: CASSLPPRNQPQHF; CDR3 DNA: TGTGCCAGCAGTCTTCCTCCACGGAATCAGCCCCAGCATTTT
D gene: TRBD1; V gene: TRBV12-3/TRBV12-4; J gene: TRBJ2-1; clone size: few; CDR3 protein: CASSDRVINEQFF; CDR3 DNA: TGTGCCAGCAGTGACAGGGTGATCAATGAGCAGTTCTTC
D gene: -; V gene: TRBV5-1; J gene: TRBJ1-4; clone size: -; CDR3 protein: CASSLEGRHLNEKLFF; CDR3 DNA: TGCGCCAGCAGCTTGGAGGGACGCCATCTGAATGAAAAACTGTTTTTT
D gene: TRBD2; V gene: TRBV6-1; J gene: TRBJ2-3; clone size: many; CDR3 protein: CASSEGLAVVGRGTDTQYF; CDR3 DNA: TGTGCCAGCAGTGAAGGGCTAGCGGTGGTTGGGCGGGGCACAGATACGCAGTATTTT
D gene: -; V gene: TRBV20-1; J gene: TRBJ2-2; clone size: -; CDR3 protein: CSARRTGDGGKSGELFF; CDR3 DNA: TGCAGTGCTAGGCGCACAGGGGACGGGGGGAAAAGCGGGGAGCTGTTTTTT
D gene: TRBD1; V gene: TRBV4-3; J gene: TRBJ2-7; clone size: few; CDR3 protein: CASSQHLAGTDSYEQYF; CDR3 DNA: TGCGCCAGCAGCCAGCACTTGGCTGGGACAGACTCCTACGAGCAGTACTTC
D gene: -; V gene: TRBV3-1; J gene: TRBJ2-1; clone size: -; CDR3 protein: CASSPLGGGHYNEQFF; CDR3 DNA: TGTGCCAGCAGCCCCTTGGGGGGGGGACACTACAATGAGCAGTTCTTC
D gene: -; V gene: TRBV5-5; J gene: TRBJ1-1; clone size: few; CDR3 protein: CASSSTEAVNTEAFF; CDR3 DNA: TGTGCCAGCAGCTCGACAGAAGCTGTGAACACTGAAGCTTTCTTT
D gene: -; V gene: TRBV29-1; J gene: TRBJ2-3; clone size: few; CDR3 protein: CSVVSGRGSTDTQYF; CDR3 DNA: TGCAGCGTTGTGTCGGGACGGGGGAGCACAGATACGCAGTATTTT
D gene: -; V gene: TRBV30; J gene: TRBJ1-5; clone size: -; CDR3 protein: CAWSESNQPQHF; CDR3 DNA: TGTGCCTGGAGTGAGAGCAATCAGCCCCAGCATTTT
D gene: -; V gene: TRBV5-5; J gene: TRBJ1-4; clone size: few; CDR3 protein: CASSLLTGLTTNEKLFF; CDR3 DNA: TGTGCCAGCAGCTTGTTGACAGGACTAACAACTAATGAAAAACTGTTTTTT
D gene: -; V gene: TRBV5-5; J gene: TRBJ2-2; clone size: few; CDR3 protein: CASSFDPSGGTGELFF; CDR3 DNA: TGTGCCAGCAGCTTCGATCCCAGTGGTGGCACCGGGGAGCTGTTTTTT
D gene: -; V gene: TRBV7-9; J gene: TRBJ1-3; clone size: -; CDR3 protein: CASSLNRVSGNTIYF; CDR3 DNA: TGTGCCAGCAGCTTAAATCGGGTCTCTGGAAACACCATATATTTT
D gene: -; V gene: TRBV5-4; J gene: TRBJ1-3; clone size: -; CDR3 protein: CASSLGVGARGNTIYF; CDR3 DNA: TGTGCCAGCAGCTTGGGCGTTGGAGCGAGAGGAAACACCATATATTTT
D gene: -; V gene: TRBV7-3; J gene: TRBJ2-2; clone size: -; CDR3 protein: CASSLTGHENTGELFF; CDR3 DNA: TGTGCCAGCAGCTTAACGGGACACGAGAACACCGGGGAGCTGTTTTTT
D gene: -; V gene: TRBV27; J gene: TRBJ2-7; clone size: many; CDR3 protein: CASSWGGSYEQYF; CDR3 DNA: TGTGCCAGCAGTTGGGGCGGCTCCTACGAGCAGTACTTC
D gene: -; V gene: TRBV12-3/TRBV12-4; J gene: TRBJ2-3; clone size: few; CDR3 protein: CASSLPSRARTDTQYF; CDR3 DNA: TGTGCCAGCAGTTTGCCCTCGAGGGCTCGCACAGATACGCAGTATTTT
D gene: TRBD2; V gene: TRBV20-1; J gene: TRBJ2-7; clone size: -; CDR3 protein: CSAEMAGGPPSEQYF; CDR3 DNA: TGCAGTGCCGAAATGGCGGGGGGCCCCCCCAGCGAGCAGTACTTC
D gene: -; V gene: TRBV15; J gene: TRBJ2-7; clone size: few; CDR3 protein: CATSRVEVREQYF; CDR3 DNA: TGTGCCACCAGCAGAGTCGAAGTGCGGGAGCAGTACTTC
D gene: -; V gene: TRBV24-1; J gene: TRBJ2-2; clone size: -; CDR3 protein: CATSDPGMATGELFF; CDR3 DNA: TGTGCCACCAGTGATCCGGGAATGGCCACCGGGGAGCTGTTTTTT
D gene: TRBD1; V gene: TRBV5-1; J gene: TRBJ1-1; clone size: -; CDR3 protein: CASSYDRVVAEAFF; CDR3 DNA: TGCGCCAGCAGCTACGACAGGGTAGTCGCCGAAGCTTTCTTT
D gene: -; V gene: TRBV10-3; J gene: TRBJ2-3; clone size: -; CDR3 protein: CAISRGAPAPSTDTQYF; CDR3 DNA: TGTGCCATCAGTCGTGGTGCACCGGCTCCTAGCACAGATACGCAGTATTTT
D gene: TRBD2; V gene: TRBV13; J gene: TRBJ2-3; clone size: few; CDR3 protein: CASSPTTSPAGDTQYF; CDR3 DNA: TGTGCCAGCAGCCCCACGACTAGCCCGGCGGGGGATACGCAGTATTTT
D gene: -; V gene: TRBV20-1; J gene: TRBJ1-1; clone size: -; CDR3 protein: CSASSTGWTEAFF; CDR3 DNA: TGCAGTGCTAGCTCCACAGGGTGGACTGAAGCTTTCTTT
D gene: TRBD2; V gene: TRBV29-1; J gene: TRBJ2-5; clone size: -; CDR3 protein: CSVGGGQETQYF; CDR3 DNA: TGCAGCGTTGGGGGGGGGCAAGAGACCCAGTACTTC